These 9 T cell receptor beta chains originate from one sample sequenced in a study of blood T cells in healthy people across ages. The second PCR ran about 6 to 12 cycles with a sample-barcoded 5' primer and J-beta primers. Each CDR3 protein gets one entry after TCRdb re-called the 5' RACE reads with MiXCR. Among 1.5 million or so distinct CDR3 sequences listed, 35% to 45% were seen once. Input material: blood. These receptors all come from a woman aged 18 to 35 in good health.

This clonotype was counted a few times. This sequence joins TRBV7-9 and TRBJ1-4, with D possibly being TRBD1 (5 bases). Germline-derived CDR1 and CDR2 are SEHNR and FQNEAQ (reference sequence). Trimming removed 5 bases at V and 12 bases at J, with 22 bases between. The CDR3 sequence is 15 residues long. The CDR3 DNA sequence: TGTGCCAGCAGCCCCCGGGGGGTCCGCGACGAAGAACTGTTTTTT. It yields the protein CASSPRGVRDEELFF.

The count of this clonotype is one. The V and J genes are TRBV18 and TRBJ1-1; perhaps TRBD1 as D (5 bases). The ends were cut back, 3 bases at V and 11 bases at J, with 19 bases in the middle. Germline V lookup: CDR1 KGHSH, CDR2 LQKENI. This CDR3 region has 14 residues. The CDR3 coding sequence is TGTGCCAGCTCACCGGGGATTGAGGGGCTAGGCGCTTTCTTT. Translating gives CASSPGIEGLGAFF.

Comments on this clonotype: One junction end disagrees with the germline gene, perhaps due to a read error. This chain connects TRBV7-2 to TRBJ1-1, with TRBD1 matching 10 bases. CDR1 SGHTA and CDR2 FQGNSA come from the germline V gene. CDR3 length: 15 residues. The CDR3 sequence is CASSLGQGAETGAFF. The CDR3 DNA sequence: TGTGCCAGCAGCTTAGGACAGGGGGCTGAAACTGGAGCTTTCTTT. The whole variable domain, filled in from reference TRBV7-2 and TRBJ1-1, reads GAGVSQSPSNKVTEKGKDVELRCDPISGHTALYWYRQSLGQGLEFLIYFQGNSAPDKSGLPSDRFSAERTGGSVSTLTIQRTQQEDSAVYLCASSLGQGAETGAFFGQGTRLTVV.

This chain joins TRBV20-1 and TRBJ2-5; D perhaps matches TRBD2 (6 bases). The DNA end is more similar to TRBJ2-7, so the J call may be wrong. CDR1 and CDR2 (germline): DFQATT, SNEGSKA (reference sequence). The CDR3 is 14 residues long. The CDR3 DNA sequence: TGCAGTGCCGGAATGGCGGGACGGTTAGACGAGCAGTACTTC. It specifies CSAGMAGRLDEQYF.

The chain is built from TRBV20-1 and TRBJ1-4, with 7 positions matching TRBD1. The CDR3 consists of 16 residues. V lost 5 bases to trimming and J lost 4 bases; unmatched junction nucleotides: 13. Germline CDR1 is DFQATT and CDR2 is SNEGSKA (reference sequence). CDR3 in amino acids: CSAGTGVKGLNEKLFF. In DNA form, the CDR3 reads TGCAGTGCTGGTACAGGGGTGAAGGGGCTTAATGAAAAACTGTTTTTT.

This clonotype was detected a few times. This rearrangement joins TRBV12-3 or TRBV12-4 to TRBJ2-3; D possibly corresponds to TRBD1 (6 bases). V was pared by 6 bases and J by 2 bases, with 15 bases between. The CDR3 is 15 amino acids. The CDR3 DNA is TGTGCCAGCAGGGAACAGGGTTGGCACACAGATACGCAGTATTTT. Its protein is CASREQGWHTDTQYF.

This chain uses TRBV20-1 with TRBJ1-5; D is perhaps TRBD1 (5 bases). Germline V lookup: CDR1 DFQATT, CDR2 SNEGSKA (reference sequence). The ends were cut back, 3 bases at V and 6 bases at J, with 24 bases in the middle. This CDR3 has 17 residues. CDR3 residues: CSASSRGHPQGGQPQHF. The CDR3 region has the DNA TGCAGTGCTAGCTCTCGGGGCCACCCCCAGGGAGGTCAGCCCCAGCATTTT.

For this clonotype: This sequence may be a read error, since a much larger clone differs from it by one base. The V gene is TRBV29-1, the J gene TRBJ2-3; D is undetermined. Between the trimmed V and J ends, which lost 6 bases and 8 bases, there was a span of 9 bases. This CDR3 has 10 amino acids. Germline CDR1 and CDR2: SQVTM and ANQGSEA. CDR3 nucleotide sequence: TGCAGCGTGGCAGAGTGTACGCAGTATTTT. Its protein is CSVAECTQYF.

As regards this clonotype: Being one base from a much bigger clone, this may be a read error. The genes are TRBV4-3 and TRBJ1-6; D unresolved. The germline CDR1 and CDR2 sequences are LGHNA and YSLEER. The CDR3 runs 14 residues. V gave up 0 bases and J gave up 14 bases, with 14 bases separating them. The CDR3 region is CASSQDPSPRSLHF. In DNA, the CDR3 is TGCGCCAGCAGCCAAGATCCCTCCCCTAGGTCCCTCCACTTT.